Following are 24 T cell receptor beta chains from one sample sequenced in a study of blood T cell repertoires in COVID-19 (dated by TCRdb to 2018 to 2021). The library was built by means of the immunoSEQ multiplex PCR assay. The immuneACCESS repertoire file appears here via TCRdb, limited to in-frame rearrangements. These files lack a portion of the clones; in checked studies, under half of the deficit traces to unresolved V genes, and the cause of the others is not known. The sample has some 130,000 clones on record, around 89% of them singletons. The top ten hold 2.5% to 3% of the sample. Input material: peripheral blood. These TCRs come from a man aged 55 to 69 with active or convalescent COVID-19.

This chain uses TRBV7-2 with TRBJ1-2; D possibly corresponds to TRBD1 (6 bases). Trimming pared 8 bases from V and 0 bases from J, leaving 13 bases between. Germline-derived CDR1 and CDR2 are SGHTA and FQGNSA. The CDR3 is 14 amino acids. Written as DNA, the CDR3 is TGTGCCAGCGTAACAGGGTCCGCTAACTATGGCTACACCTTC. Its translation: CASVTGSANYGYTF.

The chain uses TRBV29-1 and TRBJ2-7; no clear D gene. The germline gives CDR1 SQVTM, CDR2 ANQGSEA. This CDR3 comprises 11 residues. V was shortened by 1 base and J by 5 bases, with 6 bases between the two germline ends. CDR3 DNA sequence: TGCAGCGTTGAAGGTAGTAACGAGCAGTACTTC. Its translation is CSVEGSNEQYF.

This chain connects TRBV7-9 to TRBJ1-2, with a weak D call TRBD1 (6 bases). Trimming shortened V by 0 bases and J by 4 bases, and 15 bases separated the two germline ends. The germline V gene has CDR1 SEHNR and CDR2 FQNEAQ (reference sequence). CDR3 length: 16 amino acids. This chain's CDR3 is CASSLATGPGGYGYTF. The CDR3, as DNA: TGTGCCAGCAGCTTAGCTACAGGGCCTGGGGGCTATGGCTACACCTTC.

J is TRBJ2-5 and V is TRBV9; 12 nucleotides line up with TRBD2. Losses at the gene ends were 0 bases for V and 4 bases for J; bases not matched to a gene: 4. Germline values: CDR1 SGDLS, CDR2 YYNGEE. This CDR3 has 16 residues. In DNA form, the CDR3 reads TGTGCCAGCAGCGTAGAGCCTAGCGGGGGGGCAGAGACCCAGTACTTC. It is translated as CASSVEPSGGAETQYF. Supplemented by reference TRBV9 and TRBJ2-5, the full variable domain reads DSGVTQTPKHLITATGQRVTLRCSPRSGDLSVYWYQQSLDQGLQFLIQYYNGEERAKGNILERFSAQQFPDLHSELNLSSLELGDSALYFCASSVEPSGGAETQYFGPGTRLLVL.

The chain uses TRBV5-4 and TRBJ1-4; maybe TRBD1 (5 bases). V shed 4 bases and J shed 6 bases, with 16 bases lying between them. The germline V gene encodes CDR1 SGHNT and CDR2 YYREEE (reference sequence). This CDR3 comprises 15 residues. CDR3 coding DNA: TGTGCCAGCAGCCAGGGTGGAGGGCGCCATGAAAAACTGTTTTTT. Protein sequence: CASSQGGGRHEKLFF.

J is TRBJ1-2 and V is TRBV3-1 (or the pseudogene TRBV3-2); no reliable D call. Germline CDR1 LGHDT, CDR2 YNNKEL (reference sequence). Deletions cut 5 bases from V and 6 bases from J, with 10 bases between. This CDR3 comprises 12 residues. CDR3 sequence reads: CASSDTRDGYTF. The CDR3 nucleotides are TGTGCCAGCAGCGACACAAGAGATGGCTACACCTTC.

The J gene is TRBJ2-7, the V gene TRBV4-1, with 9 nucleotides matching TRBD1. V lost 3 bases and J lost 4; bases outside the gene matches: 7. In germline, CDR1 is MGHRA, CDR2 YSYEKL. This CDR3 comprises 15 residues. The CDR3 DNA follows: TGCGCCAGCAGCCAGGCCGGGACAGGGACATACGAGCAGTACTTC. This codes for CASSQAGTGTYEQYF.

The gene calls are TRBV7-9 and TRBJ1-1; D call uncertain. Germline CDR1 SEHNR, CDR2 FQNEAQ (reference sequence). Trimming took 6 bases from V and 6 from J, leaving 11 bases between them. CDR3 length: 12 residues. CDR3 nucleotide sequence: TGTGCCAGCAGTTTGAGGGTGGCTGAAGCTTTCTTT. Translation: CASSLRVAEAFF.

V gene TRBV4-3 combines with J gene TRBJ2-7, with D possibly matching TRBD2 (5 bases). CDR1 and CDR2 (germline): LGHNA, YSLEER. The CDR3 loop spans 15 amino acids. V was trimmed by 1 base and J by 0 bases, leaving 10 bases between them. The CDR3 DNA sequence: TGCGCCAGCAGCCAAGGGGCTAGCTACTCCTACGAGCAGTACTTC. It is translated as CASSQGASYSYEQYF.

The chain combines TRBV7-2 with TRBJ2-2, with 7 nucleotides matching TRBD1. The junction had 6 bases not matched to a gene; V was cut back by 3 bases and J by 5 bases. This CDR3 comprises 15 residues. Germline CDR1 SGHTA, CDR2 FQGNSA. The CDR3 sequence: CASSFKWDSTGELFF. CDR3 nucleotide sequence: TGTGCCAGCAGCTTCAAATGGGACAGTACCGGGGAGCTGTTTTTT.

The chain joins TRBV10-1 to TRBJ1-2; TRBD1 matches 9 bases. The CDR3 is 15 residues long. With 1 base clipped from V and 4 bases from J, the junction kept 4 bases outside the gene matches. CDR1 and CDR2 (germline): WNHNN, SYGVQD (reference sequence). CDR3 sequence reads: CASSEYRDRAYGYTF. The DNA for the CDR3 is TGCGCCAGCAGTGAGTACCGGGACAGGGCCTATGGCTACACCTTC.

This chain joins TRBV7-6 and TRBJ1-6; D possibly corresponds to TRBD1 (6 bases). V lost 0 bases and J 8 bases, leaving 14 bases between the germline ends. The CDR3 is 16 amino acids. Germline CDR1 and CDR2: SGHVS and FNYEAQ. The CDR3 DNA follows: TGTGCCAGCAGCTTAGCGGTGGGGTCAGGGGATTCACCCCTCCACTTT. Protein: CASSLAVGSGDSPLHF.

The table lists this clone with a few counts. Additional DNA sequences in this sample encode the identical CDR3. CDR3 DNA: TGTGCCAGTACTGGCAGGGAAGGCTATGGCTACACCTTC. As protein: CASTGREGYGYTF. The chain employs TRBV19 and TRBJ1-2; TRBD1 might be the D (5 bases). Trimming removed 7 bases from V and 4 bases from J, with 13 bases in between. The CDR3 has 13 residues. Germline CDR1 LNHDA, CDR2 SQIVND (reference sequence).

The chain joins TRBV28 to TRBJ2-1; D possibly corresponds to TRBD1 (7 bases). Deletions cut 4 bases from V and 0 bases from J, with 13 bases between. CDR1 and CDR2 from the germline V gene are MDHEN and SYDVKM. The CDR3 has 16 amino acids. As DNA, the CDR3 is TGTGCCAGCAGTTCCAGGAGGGGGCCCTCCTACAATGAGCAGTTCTTC. The encoded protein is CASSSRRGPSYNEQFF.

V usage is TRBV10-3 and J usage is TRBJ2-1; 8 bases agree with TRBD2. V lost 3 bases and J lost 7; bases outside the gene matches: 5. Per the germline V gene, CDR1 is ENHRY and CDR2 is SYGVKD. The CDR3 spans 14 residues. CDR3 nucleotide sequence: TGTGCCATCAGTGACCCGGGACTAGTAAATGAGCAGTTCTTC. Translation: CAISDPGLVNEQFF.

The gene calls are TRBV7-2 and TRBJ2-2; 9 positions match TRBD2. The CDR3 length is 16 residues. Germline V gene data show CDR1 as SGHTA and CDR2 as FQGNSA. Trimming cost V 5 bases and J 7 bases; bases outside gene matches: 11. The DNA for the CDR3 is TGTGCCAGCAGCCCAGTGACTAGCGGCCTTGGCGGGGAGCTGTTTTTT. It encodes CASSPVTSGLGGELFF.

The CDR3 DNA follows: TGCGCCAGCAGCCAAGGACAGGCAGACCCTGGGGCTTTCTTT. It codes for CASSQGQADPGAFF. The rearrangement links TRBV4-1 to TRBJ1-1; a weak D match, TRBD1 (6 bases). Trimming removed 1 base from V and 11 bases from J, with 17 bases in between. The length of the CDR3 is 14 residues. Germline CDR1 is MGHRA and CDR2 is YSYEKL.

The chain couples TRBV18 to TRBJ1-1, with a possible D match to TRBD1 (6 bases). This CDR3 region has 15 residues. The V and J ends lost 5 bases and 1 base respectively, with 14 bases between them. The germline V gene has CDR1 KGHSH and CDR2 LQKENI. The CDR3 DNA follows: TGTGCCAGCTCATCTGGACAGCTCGGGAACACTGAAGCTTTCTTT. Its translation: CASSSGQLGNTEAFF.

This clone was counted once. The chain joins TRBV11-2 to TRBJ1-3; 7 bases agree with TRBD1. J was trimmed by 5 bases and V by 9 bases; bases with no gene match: 7. This CDR3 spans 13 amino acids. From germline, CDR1 is SGHAT and CDR2 FQNNGV. CDR3 in amino acids: CASATGWRNTIYF. The CDR3 nucleotides read TGTGCCAGTGCGACAGGGTGGAGAAACACCATATATTTT.

The V gene is TRBV7-9, the J gene TRBJ1-1; the D gene is possibly TRBD1 (6 bases). The CDR3 consists of 14 residues. Deletions cut 5 bases from V and 6 bases from J, with 16 bases between. CDR1 and CDR2 from the germline V gene are SEHNR and FQNEAQ (reference sequence). Here the CDR3 reads CASSPMGGAPEAFF. CDR3 bases: TGTGCCAGCAGCCCGATGGGGGGGGCACCTGAAGCTTTCTTT.

This clone was seen only once. The V gene is TRBV3-1 (or the pseudogene TRBV3-2), the J gene TRBJ2-3; tentatively, D is TRBD2 (5 bases). The CDR3 runs 12 residues. Per germline, CDR1 LGHDT and CDR2 YNNKEL (reference sequence). V lost 4 bases and J 12 bases, leaving 14 bases between the germline ends. The CDR3 DNA is TGTGCCAGCAGCCGTCGGGCGGACTCACAGTATTTT. The encoded protein is CASSRRADSQYF.

This chain uses TRBV2 with TRBJ2-5; 8 bases agree with TRBD1. The CDR3 has 16 residues. CDR1 and CDR2 (germline): SNHLY, FYNNEI. With 4 bases clipped from V and 4 bases from J, the junction kept 11 bases outside the gene matches. CDR3 DNA sequence: TGTGCCAGCAGTGTTGAGCAGGGGGCTCGGAGAGAGACCCAGTACTTC. This gives the protein CASSVEQGARRETQYF.

This chain links TRBV12-3 or TRBV12-4 with TRBJ1-1, with TRBD1 matching over 7 bases. J was trimmed by 7 bases and V by 2 bases; bases with no gene match: 4. The CDR3 is 13 amino acids. CDR3 protein: CASSLSRDSEAFF. CDR3 DNA sequence: TGTGCCAGCAGTTTAAGTAGGGACAGTGAAGCTTTCTTT.

This chain joins TRBV28 and TRBJ1-3; 11 bases agree with TRBD1. With 4 bases clipped from V and 2 bases from J, the junction kept 4 bases outside the gene matches. The CDR3 sequence is 16 residues long. Germline loops: CDR1 MDHEN, CDR2 SYDVKM. The CDR3 loop reads CASSSSGQGAGNTIYF. The CDR3 DNA reads as TGTGCCAGCAGTTCCTCGGGACAGGGGGCTGGAAACACCATATATTTT. Looking up the rest from reference TRBV28 and TRBJ1-3 gives the full variable domain: DVKVTQSSRYLVKRTGEKVFLECVQDMDHENMFWYRQDPGLGLRLIYFSYDVKMKEKGDIPEGYSVSREKKERFSLILESASTNQTSMYLCASSSSGQGAGNTIYFGEGSWLTVV.